Listed below are T cell receptor beta chains from one sample, sequenced in a study of PD-1 blockade in classical Hodgkin lymphoma. TCRdb keeps only in-frame clones here, not all; method: immunoSEQ multiplex PCR. Of 50,000 or so clones listed, roughly 66% are singletons. The source was peripheral blood mononuclear cells (PBMCs), collected before the second cycle of nivolumab. Receptors were obtained from a human donor with classical Hodgkin lymphoma. CDR3s include the opening cysteine and the closing phenylalanine or tryptophan. D genes are given only for firm matches. Rows may omit the clone size; those that give it use once, few, many or a size class.

cdr3_nt: TGTGCCAGCAGCTCCGCGACGTATCAGGATGGCTACACCTTC
cdr3_aa: CASSSATYQDGYTF
v_call: TRBV7-9
clone_size: -
d_call: -
j_call: TRBJ1-2

cdr3_nt: TGTGCCAGCTCACTAGGACAGGACTGGCCGTACGAGCAGTACTTC
cdr3_aa: CASSLGQDWPYEQYF
v_call: TRBV18
clone_size: -
d_call: TRBD1
j_call: TRBJ2-7

cdr3_nt: TGTGCCAGCAGTAACAGTGAAAAACTGTTTTTT
cdr3_aa: CASSNSEKLFF
v_call: TRBV6-6
clone_size: -
d_call: -
j_call: TRBJ1-4

cdr3_nt: TGTGCCAGTAGTGCCAGGGGTAGTTACGAGCAGTACTTC
cdr3_aa: CASSARGSYEQYF
v_call: TRBV19
clone_size: -
d_call: -
j_call: TRBJ2-7

cdr3_nt: TGTGCCAGCCACTCATATCTTGGGGCCAACGTCCTGACTTTC
cdr3_aa: CASHSYLGANVLTF
v_call: TRBV7-2
clone_size: -
d_call: -
j_call: TRBJ2-6

cdr3_nt: TGTGCCAGTAGGCGCCGGGACAGGGTCGAGGCCGGGGAGCTGTTTTTT
cdr3_aa: CASRRRDRVEAGELFF
v_call: TRBV19
clone_size: few
d_call: TRBD1
j_call: TRBJ2-2

cdr3_nt: TGTGCCAGCAGTTCCCTCGGGACAGGGGGAAACGAGCAGTACTTC
cdr3_aa: CASSSLGTGGNEQYF
v_call: TRBV6-5
clone_size: few
d_call: TRBD1
j_call: TRBJ2-7

cdr3_nt: TGTGCCAGCAGCTTACGTCAAGGGGACCGCTCCTACGAGCAGTACTTC
cdr3_aa: CASSLRQGDRSYEQYF
v_call: TRBV7-2
clone_size: few
d_call: -
j_call: TRBJ2-7

cdr3_nt: TGTGCCAGCAGCCCTGGTAGCGGGAGCTACGAGCAGTACTTC
cdr3_aa: CASSPGSGSYEQYF
v_call: TRBV6-6
clone_size: -
d_call: TRBD2
j_call: TRBJ2-7

cdr3_nt: TGCGCCAGCAGCAAGGGACTGCAAGAGACCCAGTACTTC
cdr3_aa: CASSKGLQETQYF
v_call: TRBV5-1
clone_size: -
d_call: -
j_call: TRBJ2-5

cdr3_nt: TGTGCCAGCCGGGGGGGGTCCCCTGAAGCTTTCTTT
cdr3_aa: CASRGGSPEAFF
v_call: TRBV6-5
clone_size: -
d_call: -
j_call: TRBJ1-1

cdr3_nt: TGTGCCAGCTCACCCGGGACAAGTAACAATCAGCCCCAGCATTTT
cdr3_aa: CASSPGTSNNQPQHF
v_call: TRBV18
clone_size: -
d_call: -
j_call: TRBJ1-5

cdr3_nt: TGCAGCGTGAGGGGGATAGGACAGGAGGGTTCTGGGGCCAACGTCCTGACTTTC
cdr3_aa: CSVRGIGQEGSGANVLTF
v_call: TRBV29-1
clone_size: -
d_call: -
j_call: TRBJ2-6

cdr3_nt: TGTGCCAGCAGTTTAGCCTTGGGGCAGGGGGCGACCGAGCAGTACTTC
cdr3_aa: CASSLALGQGATEQYF
v_call: TRBV27
clone_size: -
d_call: TRBD1
j_call: TRBJ2-7

cdr3_nt: TGTGCCAGCAGTTCCCCGGGCAGGGGGGCCTACGAGCAGTACTTC
cdr3_aa: CASSSPGRGAYEQYF
v_call: TRBV6-5
clone_size: -
d_call: -
j_call: TRBJ2-7

cdr3_nt: TGTGCCAGCAGTTACGTGGGGGAGCAGTACTTC
cdr3_aa: CASSYVGEQYF
v_call: TRBV6-6
clone_size: -
d_call: -
j_call: TRBJ2-7